These T cell receptor beta chains were read from a single sample in a study of CD8 T cells in ankylosing spondylitis. TCRdb used MiXCR to reprocess the 5' RACE reads, holding one entry per CDR3 protein. The sample lists around 770,000 distinct CDR3 sequences; roughly 19% were seen once. The source material was blood, either unsorted or a sorted T cell fraction (not recorded which). The receptors shown here come from a male donor with ankylosing spondylitis. Each CDR3 is given with its conserved first and last residue. D genes are given only for firm matches. The size field is filled for only some rows; it gives once, few, many or a size class.

d_call: TRBD1
j_call: TRBJ1-4
v_call: TRBV28
clone_size: few
cdr3_nt: TGTGCCAGCAGCACAACAGGGGACGAAAAACTGTTTTTT
cdr3_aa: CASSTTGDEKLFF

d_call: NA
j_call: TRBJ2-7
v_call: TRBV7-2
clone_size: NA
cdr3_nt: TGTGCCAGCAGCTTAGTCTTCGAGACACACGAGCAGTACTTC
cdr3_aa: CASSLVFETHEQYF

d_call: NA
j_call: TRBJ2-1
v_call: TRBV20-1
clone_size: NA
cdr3_nt: TGCAGTGCTAGAGAGGGGGGGCCCTACAATGAGCAGTTCTTC
cdr3_aa: CSAREGGPYNEQFF

d_call: NA
j_call: TRBJ2-2
v_call: TRBV15
clone_size: many
cdr3_nt: TGTGCCACCAGCCAACATCGGCGAGGGGAGCTGTTTTTT
cdr3_aa: CATSQHRRGELFF

d_call: NA
j_call: TRBJ1-3
v_call: TRBV28
clone_size: few
cdr3_nt: TGTGCCAGCACCTTGGGCGGGGGAAGAGAAAACACCATATATTTT
cdr3_aa: CASTLGGGRENTIYF

d_call: NA
j_call: TRBJ2-1
v_call: TRBV30
clone_size: NA
cdr3_nt: TGTGCCTGGAGGGCGGGATCCCTGGAGGGGAATGAGCAGTTCTTC
cdr3_aa: CAWRAGSLEGNEQFF

d_call: NA
j_call: TRBJ1-5
v_call: TRBV2
clone_size: NA
cdr3_nt: TGTGCCAGCAGTAGGGACCCTTTTCAGCCCCAGCATTTT
cdr3_aa: CASSRDPFQPQHF

d_call: NA
j_call: TRBJ2-7
v_call: TRBV9
clone_size: NA
cdr3_nt: TGTGCCAGCAGCGCAAGCCAGGCTCCCACCTACGAGCAGTACTTC
cdr3_aa: CASSASQAPTYEQYF

d_call: NA
j_call: TRBJ1-2
v_call: TRBV19
clone_size: NA
cdr3_nt: TGTGCCAGTAATTCGCAAGGAGGAGCTAACTATGGCTACACCTTC
cdr3_aa: CASNSQGGANYGYTF

d_call: TRBD2
j_call: TRBJ2-5
v_call: TRBV9
clone_size: NA
cdr3_nt: TGTGCCAGCAGCGTAGGAGGGCGGGGGGGGAAAGAGACCCAGTACTTC
cdr3_aa: CASSVGGRGGKETQYF

d_call: NA
j_call: TRBJ1-5
v_call: TRBV9
clone_size: few
cdr3_nt: TGTGCCAGCAGCGCCCAGGGTGACCCTTGGCCCCAGCATTTT
cdr3_aa: CASSAQGDPWPQHF

d_call: TRBD2
j_call: TRBJ2-2
v_call: TRBV20-1
clone_size: NA
cdr3_nt: TGCAGTGCTAGAGCCAGCGGGAGGGCCTTGTCCGGGGAGCTGTTTTTT
cdr3_aa: CSARASGRALSGELFF

d_call: NA
j_call: TRBJ2-1
v_call: TRBV11-3
clone_size: NA
cdr3_nt: TGTGCCAGCAGCTCCGACGGGGGCACGGGCTACAATGAGCAGTTCTTC
cdr3_aa: CASSSDGGTGYNEQFF

d_call: NA
j_call: TRBJ2-5
v_call: TRBV4-2
clone_size: few
cdr3_nt: TGTGCCAGCAGCCAAGTCCCCTTAGGCAGGGCCGATATGGAGACCCAGTACTTC
cdr3_aa: CASSQVPLGRADMETQYF

d_call: TRBD1
j_call: TRBJ2-2
v_call: TRBV6-5
clone_size: NA
cdr3_nt: TGTGCCAGCAGTTACTCTATGGACAGGGTGAACACCGGGGAGCTGTTTTTT
cdr3_aa: CASSYSMDRVNTGELFF

d_call: NA
j_call: TRBJ1-1
v_call: TRBV5-1
clone_size: NA
cdr3_nt: TGCGCCAGCAGCCTCGGGACACTCCCCATGGAGGCTTTCTTT
cdr3_aa: CASSLGTLPMEAFF

d_call: NA
j_call: TRBJ1-3
v_call: TRBV5-1
clone_size: few
cdr3_nt: TGCGCCAGCAGCATGGACGGAGGTCGCTCTGGAAACACCATATATTTT
cdr3_aa: CASSMDGGRSGNTIYF

d_call: NA
j_call: TRBJ2-1
v_call: TRBV10-3
clone_size: NA
cdr3_nt: TGTGCCATCAGTGAGGCAATAGCAGGGCAGTTCTTC
cdr3_aa: CAISEAIAGQFF

d_call: NA
j_call: TRBJ2-1
v_call: TRBV29-1
clone_size: many
cdr3_nt: TGCAGCGTTTGGGTTGGGGGGGAGCAGTTCTTC
cdr3_aa: CSVWVGGEQFF

d_call: TRBD1
j_call: TRBJ1-2
v_call: TRBV6-1
clone_size: NA
cdr3_nt: TGTGCCAGCAGGGCAGTGACAGGGCGAGCAGGTGGCTACACCTTC
cdr3_aa: CASRAVTGRAGGYTF

d_call: NA
j_call: TRBJ2-7
v_call: TRBV27
clone_size: NA
cdr3_nt: TGTGCCAGCAGTCTCAATCCAGCGACGGTACGATACGAGCAGTACTTC
cdr3_aa: CASSLNPATVRYEQYF

d_call: TRBD1
j_call: TRBJ1-1
v_call: TRBV13
clone_size: few
cdr3_nt: TGTGCCAGCAGCATGTACAGGGGCTTGAACACTGAAGCTTTCTTT
cdr3_aa: CASSMYRGLNTEAFF

d_call: NA
j_call: TRBJ2-2
v_call: TRBV28
clone_size: NA
cdr3_nt: TGTGCCAGCAGGATTAGGGGAATTGGCACCGGGGAGCTGTTTTTT
cdr3_aa: CASRIRGIGTGELFF

d_call: NA
j_call: TRBJ1-3
v_call: TRBV20-1
clone_size: NA
cdr3_nt: TGCAGTGCTACCTCCCTGGAGGGTTCGGGAAACACCATATATTTT
cdr3_aa: CSATSLEGSGNTIYF